A single sample is the source of the 11 T cell receptor beta chains below, sequenced in a study of T cells in Graves' hyperthyroidism and ophthalmopathy. Researchers took RNA transcripts and amplified the TCR beta CDR3 regions from them. Carried out on the TCR CDR3, a first-round RT-PCR used the HTBI primer set. One entry per CDR3 protein, called by TCRdb with MiXCR from the multiplex PCR reads. The sample has hundreds of thousands of distinct CDR3 sequences, around 15% seen once. Sample: blood. The receptors come from a woman in her 30s with Graves' hyperthyroidism.

This clonotype was observed a handful of times. The rearrangement uses TRBV3-1 and TRBJ2-7; possible D gene TRBD1, 6 bases. The V gene's germline CDR1 is LGHDT and CDR2 YNNKEL (reference sequence). CDR3 length equals 15 residues. V was pared by 1 base and J by 6 bases, with 16 bases between. The CDR3 DNA is TGTGCCAGCAGCCAAGCCCGGCAGGGGCGGGCCGAGCAGTACTTC. It encodes CASSQARQGRAEQYF.

The chain uses TRBV9 and TRBJ2-5, with TRBD1 matching over 12 bases. Germline assignment: CDR1 SGDLS and CDR2 YYNGEE. The CDR3 has 19 residues. V was pared by 4 bases and J by 1 base, with 14 bases of the junction left unmatched. CDR3: CASSSPPSGQGAFQETQYF. CDR3 nucleotide sequence: TGTGCCAGCAGCTCACCCCCATCGGGACAGGGGGCCTTCCAAGAGACCCAGTACTTC.

This clonotype was picked up many times. The chain is built from TRBV28 and TRBJ2-3; TRBD2 might be the D (5 bases). There are 17 residues in the CDR3. The germline CDR1 and CDR2 sequences are MDHEN and SYDVKM. Trimming took off 4 bases at V and 6 bases at J, with 23 bases between the two ends. Written as DNA, the CDR3 is TGTGCCAGCAGTTCCCCGTCGCCGGGGTCCGCCGCGGATACGCAGTATTTT. This encodes CASSSPSPGSAADTQYF.

This clonotype came up many times. V usage is TRBV18 and J usage is TRBJ1-1; D is uncertain. Trimming pared 2 bases from V and 4 bases from J, leaving 11 bases between. Germline lookup yields CDR1 KGHSH and CDR2 LQKENI. The CDR3 totals 14 residues. The CDR3 loop reads CASSPGQAGTEAFF. Here the CDR3 DNA reads TGTGCCAGCTCACCAGGGCAGGCAGGCACTGAAGCTTTCTTT.

The J gene is TRBJ1-6, the V gene TRBV28; D remains ambiguous. The CDR3 has 14 residues. V lost 5 bases and J lost 7, with 12 bases in between. Germline V gives CDR1 MDHEN, CDR2 SYDVKM. The CDR3 spells CASSIRRGNSPLHF. The CDR3 nucleotides are TGTGCCAGCAGTATAAGGCGAGGGAATTCACCCCTCCACTTT.

This clonotype has ten or more counts. V and J are TRBV28 and TRBJ2-5, with D unresolved. V gave up 6 bases and J gave up 11 bases, with 19 bases separating them. Germline V gives CDR1 MDHEN, CDR2 SYDVKM. The CDR3 extends over 13 amino acids. This CDR3 is CASSLSRRVGQYF. The DNA for the CDR3 is TGTGCCAGCAGCCTCTCCCGTAGAGTTGGTCAGTACTTC.

In this sample, this clonotype turned up many times. The rearrangement links TRBV7-8 to TRBJ1-3; unclear D gene. The germline CDR1 and CDR2 sequences are SGHVS and FQNEAQ. This CDR3 has 13 amino acids. V was cut by 0 bases and J by 4 bases, with 4 bases left in between. The CDR3 reads CASSLAQGNTIYF. The CDR3 DNA sequence: TGTGCCAGCAGCTTAGCGCAGGGAAACACCATATATTTT.

In this sample, this clonotype turned up many times. J is TRBJ2-1 and V is TRBV12-3 or TRBV12-4; 10 bases align to TRBD1. Trimming cost V 6 bases and J 6 bases; bases outside gene matches: 5. The length of the CDR3 is 14 residues. The CDR3 sequence: CASRAGTGVNEQFF. Written as DNA, the CDR3 is TGTGCCAGCAGAGCCGGGACAGGGGTCAATGAGCAGTTCTTC.

Many counts were recorded for this clonotype. The chain links TRBV28 to TRBJ2-1; no clear D gene. The V end lost 3 bases, the J end lost 6 bases, and 9 bases lay between the germline ends. CDR3 length: 13 amino acids. Germline V gene data show CDR1 as MDHEN and CDR2 as SYDVKM. The CDR3 region has the DNA TGTGCCAGCAGTTTCCCCCCCATCAATGAGCAGTTCTTC. It codes for CASSFPPINEQFF. The full variable domain, its missing parts supplied by reference TRBV28 and TRBJ2-1, is DVKVTQSSRYLVKRTGEKVFLECVQDMDHENMFWYRQDPGLGLRLIYFSYDVKMKEKGDIPEGYSVSREKKERFSLILESASTNQTSMYLCASSFPPINEQFFGPGTRLTVL.

This clonotype was picked up many times. CDR3 residues: CASSFLAATTDTQYF. The CDR3 DNA follows: TGTGCCAGCAGTTTCTTAGCGGCGACCACAGATACGCAGTATTTT. This rearrangement joins TRBV28 to TRBJ2-3; maybe TRBD2 (6 bases). The CDR3 has 15 residues. Germline CDR1 is MDHEN and CDR2 is SYDVKM. The V end was cut by 3 bases, the J end by 2 bases, with 12 bases between.

This clonotype was detected once. This chain links TRBV20-1 with TRBJ2-7, with D hard to call. This CDR3 comprises 15 residues. The germline V gene has CDR1 DFQATT and CDR2 SNEGSKA (reference sequence). V lost 1 base, J lost 0 bases, and 13 bases lay in between. DNA for the CDR3: TGCAGTGCTAGAGGGAGAGCCCTCAGCTCCTACGAGCAGTACTTC. This encodes CSARGRALSSYEQYF.